A selection of T cell receptor beta chains follows, all from one sample in a study of T-cell reconstitution after alpha-beta-depleted transplantation in children. MiXCR, applied by TCRdb to the PCR reads, yields one record per CDR3 protein. The data hold approximately 82,000 distinct CDR3 sequences, with about a sixth observed a single time. Sequencing used PBMCs, mostly from graft donor cells, obtained 360 days after TCRalphabeta/CD19-depleted stem cell transplant. The origin of the receptors is a male patient between 2 and 15 years old who had a stem cell transplant for acute lymphoblastic leukemia, so the T cells may come from the graft donor. Both conserved end residues are part of each CDR3. Fields, in order: D gene, V gene, J gene, clone size, CDR3 protein, CDR3 DNA. A D gene is named only where the DNA matches it firmly. Rows give clone size only sometimes, using once, few, many, or a class for an expanded clone.

TRBD2	TRBV6-5	TRBJ2-1	-	CASSYSGREVRGRQFF	TGTGCCAGCAGTTACTCGGGACGGGAGGTTCGTGGCCGACAGTTCTTC
-	TRBV6-5	TRBJ1-1	few	CASSYQGNTEAFF	TGTGCCAGCAGTTATCAGGGAAACACTGAAGCTTTCTTT
TRBD2	TRBV12-3/TRBV12-4	TRBJ2-7	-	CASSLSSGRAVYEQYF	TGTGCCAGCAGTCTCTCTAGCGGGAGGGCAGTTTATGAGCAGTACTTC
TRBD2	TRBV4-2	TRBJ2-5	-	CASSQDCGRGQETQYF	TGTGCCAGCAGCCAAGACTGCGGGAGGGGCCAAGAGACCCAGTACTTC
-	TRBV29-1	TRBJ1-2	many	CSGGGYYGYTF	TGCAGCGGAGGGGGATACTATGGCTACACCTTC
-	TRBV2	TRBJ2-7	-	CASRGVSANEQYF	TGTGCCAGCAGGGGGGTCTCGGCCAACGAGCAGTACTTC
TRBD2	TRBV11-3	TRBJ2-5	-	CASSSGLAFQETQYF	TGTGCCAGCAGTTCTGGACTAGCCTTCCAAGAGACCCAGTACTTC
-	TRBV12-3/TRBV12-4	TRBJ1-1	-	CASSFGEAAFF	TGTGCCAGCAGTTTCGGGGAGGCAGCTTTCTTT
TRBD1	TRBV10-2	TRBJ2-1	-	CASSQTGVGYNEQFF	TGCGCCAGCAGTCAGACAGGGGTTGGGTACAATGAGCAGTTCTTC
-	TRBV10-3	TRBJ2-3	medium-sized	CALKGGSEVTDTQYF	TGTGCCCTGAAGGGGGGGAGTGAGGTCACAGATACGCAGTATTTT
-	TRBV7-9	TRBJ2-7	once	CASSLDHYGAGTYEQYF	TGTGCCAGCAGCTTAGATCACTACGGGGCTGGGACCTACGAGCAGTACTTC
TRBD2	TRBV6-1	TRBJ2-7	few	CASRPHSGLLVEQYF	TGTGCCAGCAGGCCCCATAGCGGGCTCCTGGTCGAGCAGTACTTC
-	TRBV6-5	TRBJ2-7	few	CASSYLGLVMDEQYF	TGTGCCAGCAGTTACCTCGGACTTGTAATGGACGAGCAGTACTTC
-	TRBV4-2	TRBJ1-1	-	CASSHRMNTEAFF	TGTGCCAGCAGCCATCGGATGAACACTGAAGCTTTCTTT
-	TRBV10-3	TRBJ2-3	few	CAISESVGNTDTQYF	TGTGCCATCAGTGAGTCGGTGGGAAACACAGATACGCAGTATTTT
TRBD2	TRBV5-1	TRBJ2-1	-	CASSTGGAYNEQFF	TGCGCCAGCAGCACGGGAGGGGCCTACAATGAGCAGTTCTTC
TRBD2	TRBV3-1	TRBJ2-1	-	CASSQDLASGRTYNEQFF	TGTGCCAGCAGCCAAGATCTAGCTAGCGGGAGGACATACAATGAGCAGTTCTTC
-	TRBV20-1	TRBJ1-2	few	CSARDRVGTGGYTF	TGCAGTGCTAGAGATCGGGTGGGGACGGGTGGCTACACCTTC
TRBD2	TRBV20-1	TRBJ2-3	-	CSARELGLAYSTDTQYF	TGCAGTGCTAGAGAGCTGGGACTAGCGTATAGCACAGATACGCAGTATTTT
-	TRBV6-5	TRBJ2-2	-	CASSYSTKPGELFF	TGTGCCAGCAGTTACTCGACCAAACCCGGGGAGCTGTTTTTT
TRBD2	TRBV7-6	TRBJ2-1	many	CASTPLAGAYNEQFF	TGTGCCAGCACTCCTCTAGCGGGAGCCTACAATGAGCAGTTCTTC
-	TRBV11-2	TRBJ2-2	-	CASSLMRAGELFF	TGTGCCAGCAGCTTAATGCGGGCCGGGGAGCTGTTTTTT
-	TRBV7-9	TRBJ2-7	many	CASSSRGRADEQYF	TGTGCCAGCAGCTCTCGTGGCAGGGCAGACGAGCAGTACTTC
-	TRBV2	TRBJ2-1	-	CASSVGPLNNEQFF	TGTGCCAGCAGTGTAGGGCCGTTAAACAATGAGCAGTTCTTC
-	TRBV9	TRBJ1-5	few	CASSVGQSNQPQHF	TGTGCCAGCAGCGTTGGACAGAGCAATCAGCCCCAGCATTTT
-	TRBV12-3/TRBV12-4	TRBJ1-3	-	CASRIRVGYSGNTIYF	TGTGCCAGCAGAATAAGGGTGGGCTACTCTGGAAACACCATATATTTT
-	TRBV20-1	TRBJ2-5	few	CSARFLIQETQYF	TGCAGTGCTAGGTTCCTAATCCAAGAGACCCAGTACTTC
TRBD1	TRBV11-2	TRBJ2-2	few	CASSQGQGRTGELFF	TGTGCCAGCAGCCAGGGACAGGGGCGGACCGGGGAGCTGTTTTTT
-	TRBV2	TRBJ1-1	-	CASDFQGRGNTEAFF	TGTGCCAGCGACTTTCAGGGAAGGGGAAACACTGAAGCTTTCTTT
-	TRBV5-1	TRBJ2-1	-	CASSLGYIHNEQFF	TGCGCCAGCAGCTTGGGTTATATCCACAATGAGCAGTTCTTC
-	TRBV12-3/TRBV12-4	TRBJ2-7	many	CASSLLLGAYEQYF	TGTGCCAGCAGCCTTCTGCTAGGGGCCTACGAGCAGTACTTC
TRBD2	TRBV3-1	TRBJ2-4	-	CASSQGLAGVAKNIQYF	TGTGCCAGCAGCCAAGGGCTAGCGGGAGTCGCCAAAAACATTCAGTACTTC
TRBD2	TRBV30	TRBJ2-5	-	CAWSVLAYQETQYF	TGTGCCTGGAGTGTACTAGCGTACCAAGAGACCCAGTACTTC
TRBD2	TRBV20-1	TRBJ2-3	few	CSAGTSGRAKDTQYF	TGCAGTGCTGGGACTAGCGGGAGGGCCAAGGATACGCAGTATTTT
-	TRBV11-3	TRBJ2-1	once	CASSLGDFRRQFF	TGTGCCAGCAGCTTAGGCGACTTTCGGAGGCAGTTCTTC
-	TRBV6-2/TRBV6-3	TRBJ2-3	few	CASSYPDFTDTQYF	TGTGCCAGCAGTTACCCTGACTTCACAGATACGCAGTATTTT
-	TRBV29-1	TRBJ2-5	many	CSVGAYPGKTQYF	TGCAGCGTTGGGGCCTACCCCGGAAAGACCCAGTACTTC
-	TRBV5-1	TRBJ1-1	-	CASSSTANTEAFF	TGCGCCAGCAGCTCGACAGCCAACACTGAAGCTTTCTTT
-	TRBV12-3/TRBV12-4	TRBJ2-2	many	CASRRRAQRGMTGELFF	TGTGCCAGCAGACGGCGGGCCCAAAGGGGGATGACCGGGGAGCTGTTTTTT
-	TRBV5-1	TRBJ2-2	few	CASSHGDTGELFF	TGCGCCAGCTCCCATGGGGACACCGGGGAGCTGTTTTTT
-	TRBV12-3/TRBV12-4	TRBJ2-5	many	CASRKLAMGKETQYF	TGTGCCAGCAGAAAGCTAGCTATGGGTAAAGAGACCCAGTACTTC
TRBD2	TRBV10-2	TRBJ2-5	few	CASSESGHRLTSGSLQETQYF	TGCGCCAGCAGTGAGTCGGGGCATAGGCTGACTAGCGGATCCTTACAAGAGACCCAGTACTTC
-	TRBV25-1	TRBJ2-1	few	CALSEYGGGAREQFF	TGTGCTCTCAGTGAATATGGGGGCGGGGCCCGGGAGCAGTTCTTC
-	TRBV29-1	TRBJ2-1	many	CSVERPQFF	TGCAGCGTTGAGAGGCCCCAGTTCTTC
TRBD2	TRBV11-3	TRBJ2-2	-	CASSSGLAGENGELFF	TGTGCCAGCAGCTCGGGACTAGCGGGAGAAAACGGGGAGCTGTTTTTT
-	TRBV7-6	TRBJ1-1	-	CASSTTGLTEAFF	TGTGCCAGCAGCACGACAGGACTCACTGAAGCTTTCTTT
TRBD1	TRBV5-1	TRBJ2-1	few	CASSRDSRYNEQFF	TGCGCCAGCAGCAGGGACAGCAGATACAATGAGCAGTTCTTC
TRBD1	TRBV7-9	TRBJ2-2	-	CASSLARTGNTGELFF	TGTGCCAGCAGCTTAGCTCGGACAGGAAACACCGGGGAGCTGTTTTTT
TRBD1	TRBV10-3	TRBJ1-2	-	CAISVGQIYGYTF	TGTGCCATCAGTGTGGGACAGATTTATGGCTACACCTTC
TRBD1	TRBV10-3	TRBJ1-5	many	CAIKGTASQPQHF	TGTGCCATCAAGGGGACAGCTAGTCAGCCCCAGCATTTT
-	TRBV5-4	TRBJ2-5	-	CASSLAFRGHQETQYF	TGTGCCAGCAGCTTGGCGTTTCGGGGGCACCAAGAGACCCAGTACTTC
TRBD2	TRBV6-2/TRBV6-3	TRBJ2-7	-	CASTGAGGTREQYF	TGTGCCAGCACCGGAGCGGGAGGAACGAGGGAGCAGTACTTC